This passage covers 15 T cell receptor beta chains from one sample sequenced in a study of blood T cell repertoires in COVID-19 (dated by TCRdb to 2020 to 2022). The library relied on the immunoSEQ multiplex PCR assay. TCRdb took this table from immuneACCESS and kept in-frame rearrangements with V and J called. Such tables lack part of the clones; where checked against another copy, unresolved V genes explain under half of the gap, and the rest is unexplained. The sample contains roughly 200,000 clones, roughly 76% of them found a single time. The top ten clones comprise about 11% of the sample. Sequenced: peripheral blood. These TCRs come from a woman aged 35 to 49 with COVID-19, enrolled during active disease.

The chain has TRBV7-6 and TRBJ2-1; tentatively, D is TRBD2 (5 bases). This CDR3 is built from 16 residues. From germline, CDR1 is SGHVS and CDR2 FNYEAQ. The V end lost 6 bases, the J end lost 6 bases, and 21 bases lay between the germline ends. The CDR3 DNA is TGTGCCAGCAGTATACTAAGCGGCTACAATCCCAATGAGCAGTTCTTC. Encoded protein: CASSILSGYNPNEQFF.

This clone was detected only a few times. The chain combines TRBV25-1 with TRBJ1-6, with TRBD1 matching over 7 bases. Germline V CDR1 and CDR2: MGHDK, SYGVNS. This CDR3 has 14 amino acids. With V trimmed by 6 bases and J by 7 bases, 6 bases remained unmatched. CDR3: CASRGDRANSPLHF. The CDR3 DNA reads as TGTGCCAGCAGAGGGGACAGAGCGAATTCACCCCTCCACTTT.

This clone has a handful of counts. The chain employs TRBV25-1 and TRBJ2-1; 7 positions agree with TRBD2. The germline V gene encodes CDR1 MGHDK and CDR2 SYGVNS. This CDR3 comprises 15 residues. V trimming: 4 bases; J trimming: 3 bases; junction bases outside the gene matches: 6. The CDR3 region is CASSVGTTYYNEQFF. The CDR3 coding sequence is TGTGCCAGCAGTGTCGGGACTACTTACTACAATGAGCAGTTCTTC. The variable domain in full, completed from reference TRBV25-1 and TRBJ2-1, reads EADIYQTPRYLVIGTGKKITLECSQTMGHDKMYWYQQDPGMELHLIHYSYGVNSTEKGDLSSESTVSRIRTEHFPLTLESARPSHTSQYLCASSVGTTYYNEQFFGPGTRLTVL.

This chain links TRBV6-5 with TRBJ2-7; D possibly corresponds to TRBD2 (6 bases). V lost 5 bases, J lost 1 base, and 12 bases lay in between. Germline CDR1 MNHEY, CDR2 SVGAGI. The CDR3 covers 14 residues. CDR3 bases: TGTGCCAGCAGTCTAGCGACGCAGTCCTACGAGCAGTACGTC. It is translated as CASSLATQSYEQYV.

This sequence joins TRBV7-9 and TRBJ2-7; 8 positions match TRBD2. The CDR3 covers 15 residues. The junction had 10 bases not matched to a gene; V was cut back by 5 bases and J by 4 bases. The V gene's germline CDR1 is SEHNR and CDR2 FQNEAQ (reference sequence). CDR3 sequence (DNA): TGTGCCAGCAGCGCTCCGGGACTAGGGTTTTACGAGCAGTACTTC. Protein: CASSAPGLGFYEQYF.

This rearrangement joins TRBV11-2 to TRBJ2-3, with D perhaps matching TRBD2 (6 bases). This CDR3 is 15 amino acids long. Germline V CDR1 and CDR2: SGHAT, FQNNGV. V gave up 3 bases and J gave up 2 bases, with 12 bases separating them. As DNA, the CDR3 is TGTGCCAGCAGCTTCGTGGGGGGTTTCACAGATACGCAGTATTTT. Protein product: CASSFVGGFTDTQYF.

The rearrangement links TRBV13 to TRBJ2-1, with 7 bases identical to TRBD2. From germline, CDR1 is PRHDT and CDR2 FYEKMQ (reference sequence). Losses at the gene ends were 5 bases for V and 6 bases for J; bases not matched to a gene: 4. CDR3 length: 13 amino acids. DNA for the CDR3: TGTGCCAGCAGCCCCTGGACTAGCAATGAGCAGTTCTTC. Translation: CASSPWTSNEQFF.

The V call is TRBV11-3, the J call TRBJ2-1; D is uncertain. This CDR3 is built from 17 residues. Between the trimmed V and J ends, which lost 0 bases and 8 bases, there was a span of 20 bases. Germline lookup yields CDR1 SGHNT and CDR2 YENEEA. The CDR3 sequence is CASSLDPGIGLKDEQFF. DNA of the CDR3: TGTGCCAGCAGCTTAGATCCAGGAATTGGTTTGAAGGATGAGCAGTTCTTC.

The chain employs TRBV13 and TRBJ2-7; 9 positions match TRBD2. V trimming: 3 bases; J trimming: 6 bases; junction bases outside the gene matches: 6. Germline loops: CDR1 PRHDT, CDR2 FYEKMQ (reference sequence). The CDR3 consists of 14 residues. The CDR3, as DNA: TGTGCCAGCAGCTTCAGAGCGGGAGGATCCGAGCAGTACTTC. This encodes CASSFRAGGSEQYF.

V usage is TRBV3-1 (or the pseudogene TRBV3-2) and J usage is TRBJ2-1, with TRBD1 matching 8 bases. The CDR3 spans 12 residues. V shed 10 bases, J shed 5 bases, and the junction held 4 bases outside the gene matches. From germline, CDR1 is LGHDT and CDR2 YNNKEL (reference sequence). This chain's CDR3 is CAIRTGNNEQFF. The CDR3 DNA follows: TGTGCCATCCGGACAGGGAACAATGAGCAGTTCTTC.

The CDR3 DNA follows: TGTGCCTGGAGTGTACAGGTAGGCACTGAAGCTTTCTTT. This codes for CAWSVQVGTEAFF. The chain employs TRBV30 and TRBJ1-1; D is possibly TRBD1 (5 bases). Germline lookup yields CDR1 GTSNPN and CDR2 SVGIG (reference sequence). This CDR3 spans 13 amino acids. Between the trimmed V and J ends, which lost 0 bases and 4 bases, there was a span of 9 bases.

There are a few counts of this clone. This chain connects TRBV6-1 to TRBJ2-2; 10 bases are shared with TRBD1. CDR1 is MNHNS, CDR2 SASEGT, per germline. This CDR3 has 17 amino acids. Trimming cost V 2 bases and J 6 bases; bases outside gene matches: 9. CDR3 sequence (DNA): TGTGCCAGCAGTGAACCCGCCGGGACAGGGGTCTCCGGGGAGCTGTTTTTT. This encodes CASSEPAGTGVSGELFF.

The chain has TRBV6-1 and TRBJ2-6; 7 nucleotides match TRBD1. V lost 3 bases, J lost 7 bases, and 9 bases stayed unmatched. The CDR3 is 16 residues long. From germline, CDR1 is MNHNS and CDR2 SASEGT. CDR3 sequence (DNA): TGTGCCAGCAGTGACCCGGGACAGAGCCGAGCCAACGTCCTGACTTTC. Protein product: CASSDPGQSRANVLTF.

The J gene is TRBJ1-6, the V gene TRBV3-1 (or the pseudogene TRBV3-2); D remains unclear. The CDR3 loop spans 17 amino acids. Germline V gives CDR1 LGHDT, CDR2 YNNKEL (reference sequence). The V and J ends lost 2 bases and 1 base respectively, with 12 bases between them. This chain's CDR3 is CASSQFGGRSYNSPLHF. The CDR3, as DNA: TGTGCCAGCAGCCAATTTGGTGGCCGTTCCTATAATTCACCCCTCCACTTT.

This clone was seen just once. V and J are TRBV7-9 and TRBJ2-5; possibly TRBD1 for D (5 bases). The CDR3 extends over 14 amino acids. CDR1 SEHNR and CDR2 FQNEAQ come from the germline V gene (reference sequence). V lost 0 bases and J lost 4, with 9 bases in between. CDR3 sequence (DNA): TGTGCCAGCAGCTTAGCTCAGGGTGGAGAGACCCAGTACTTC. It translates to CASSLAQGGETQYF. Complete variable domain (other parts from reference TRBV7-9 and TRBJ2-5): DTGVSQNPRHKITKRGQNVTFRCDPISEHNRLYWYRQTLGQGPEFLTYFQNEAQLEKSRLLSDRFSAERPKGSFSTLEIQRTEQGDSAMYLCASSLAQGGETQYFGPGTRLLVL.